This T cell receptor (beta chain) appears in the sequencing data of a study of shared clonotypes between healthy human individuals. Findings and limits, study-wide: An anticipated effect of sequencing depth on clonotype sharing among donors was recognized.

Losses at the gene ends were 6 bases for V and 7 bases for J; bases not matched to a gene: 8. The CDR3 loop spans 14 amino acids. CDR1 MRHNA and CDR2 SNTAGT come from the germline V gene. Once extracted for a subset, genomic DNA was divided evenly among several immunoSEQ plates. For unsorted PBMC, 300 to 350 ng DNA per replicate equaled approximately 30,000 T cell genomes. Some clones are missing from TCRdb's copy, which holds only in-frame ones; the method was immunoSEQ multiplex PCR. The profile shows about 520,000 clones, 70% to 80% of them singletons. Those who donated were healthy HIV-negative adults, with no recent acute infections or vaccinations reported. As concerns this clone: Its antigen remains unidentified.

This TCR was sampled from a woman in her 40s in good health. Some clones in this sample may be carry-over from other donors' samples. J is TRBJ1-5 and V is TRBV6-4, with 8 bases that match TRBD1. Sequenced sample: PBMCs. CDR3 sequence: CASSSSGGEQPQHF. In DNA form, the CDR3 reads TGTGCCAGCAGCTCCTCAGGGGGCGAACAGCCCCAGCATTTT.